This T cell receptor beta chain was sequenced in a study of cytomegalovirus exposure and HLA in healthy donors. At the level of the study: Assignment to the Caucasian-associated ancestry cluster applied to approximately 80% of the approximately 390 genotyped donors. Study observations and caveats: Solely CMV serostatus was available to characterize immune exposure. HLA-A and HLA-B allele assignments for most subjects were reportedly predicted accurately using TCR beta sequences.

V lost 3 bases to trimming and J lost 4 bases; unmatched junction nucleotides: 6. This CDR3 contains 14 residues. In germline, CDR1 is MNHEY, CDR2 SVGAGI. Primers for the PCR totalled 60 Vbeta and 13 Jbeta. Clones were read by immunoSEQ multiplex PCR, and TCRdb kept only the in-frame ones, dropping some. The repertoire holds over 150,000 clones, with over 70% as singletons. About this clone: The antigen remains undetermined.

The origin of this receptor is a male donor in good health and CMV-seronegative. The chain links TRBV6-5 to TRBJ2-7, with 7 positions matching TRBD2. Input material: PBMCs. CDR3 sequence reads: CASSYGLAAYEQYF. As DNA, the CDR3 is TGTGCCAGCAGTTATGGTCTAGCGGCTTACGAGCAGTACTTC.